The rows below give T cell receptor beta chains drawn from one sample of a study of radiotherapy plus CTLA-4 blockade in lung cancer. TCRdb's table, derived via immunoSEQ multiplex PCR, lists solely in-frame clones and lacks some. The table includes tens of thousands of clones, under 85% detected once. The input for sequencing was peripheral blood, taken from a patient treated with radiotherapy plus ipilimumab. Source of these receptors: a human donor with non-small cell lung cancer whose response to radiotherapy plus ipilimumab could not be evaluated. Both conserved end residues are part of each CDR3. A D gene is named only where the DNA matches it firmly. A row's size may be missing; if present it is once, few, many or a size class.

clone_size	v_call	d_call	j_call	cdr3_nt	cdr3_aa
-	TRBV5-4	TRBD1	TRBJ1-4	TGCGCCAGCAGCCGAAGGATCGGGGACAGGGCCACTAATGAAAAACTGTTTTTT	CASSRRIGDRATNEKLFF
-	TRBV5-1	TRBD2	TRBJ2-1	TGCGCCAGCAGCTCCTTAGCGGGAAAGAACAATGAGCAGTTCTTC	CASSSLAGKNNEQFF
-	TRBV6-5	-	TRBJ1-1	TGTGCCACCCGGGACTCAGCGAACACTGAAGCTTTCTTT	CATRDSANTEAFF
-	TRBV28	-	TRBJ1-4	TGTGCCAGCAGTCCCGGCAGGGGCACCGAAAAACTGTTTTTT	CASSPGRGTEKLFF
once	TRBV7-2	TRBD1	TRBJ1-1	TGTGCCAGCAGCCCCGTCGGACAGGGGTGGGACACTGAAGCTTTCTTT	CASSPVGQGWDTEAFF
-	TRBV5-1	TRBD2	TRBJ2-3	TGCGCCAGCAGCTATAGCGGGAGTAAGGCAGATACGCAGTATTTT	CASSYSGSKADTQYF
-	TRBV6-4	TRBD2	TRBJ2-7	TGTGCCAGCAGTAACGTACTAGCGGGGGCCTACGAGCAGTACTTC	CASSNVLAGAYEQYF
-	TRBV6-1	-	TRBJ2-7	TGTGCCAGCCGCCTAGCGACCCCCTACGAGCAGTACTTC	CASRLATPYEQYF
-	TRBV4-2	TRBD1	TRBJ2-7	TGTGCCAGCAGCCAGACGACAGGGAGCACCTACGAGCAGTACTTC	CASSQTTGSTYEQYF
-	TRBV7-7	TRBD1	TRBJ2-1	TGTGCTAGCAGCTCCGGACAGGGCAATGAGCAGTTCTTC	CASSSGQGNEQFF
-	TRBV7-9	-	TRBJ1-2	TGTGCCAGCGCCGGACAACCTAGCTATGGCTACACCTTC	CASAGQPSYGYTF
-	TRBV6-5	-	TRBJ1-6	TGTGCCAGCTATCCAGGGCCAGGTTCACCCCTCCACTTT	CASYPGPGSPLHF
-	TRBV5-1	-	TRBJ2-7	TGCGCCAGCAGCAAGGGCGGAGGGTCCTACGAGCAGTACTTC	CASSKGGGSYEQYF
-	TRBV6-4	TRBD2	TRBJ2-3	TGTGCCAGCAGTGTCGGGGGACTAGCGCACGCAGATACGCAGTATTTT	CASSVGGLAHADTQYF
-	TRBV7-8	-	TRBJ1-2	TGTGCCAGCAGCGCGGGGACGGGTAACTATGGCTACACCTTC	CASSAGTGNYGYTF
-	TRBV5-4	-	TRBJ1-2	TGTGCCAGCAGCGAGGGGGGGGGATCTTATGGCTACACCTTC	CASSEGGGSYGYTF
few	TRBV10-3	TRBD2	TRBJ2-7	TGTGCCATCAGTGAGGCTGCGGGAGGATCGGGCGAGCAGTACTTC	CAISEAAGGSGEQYF
-	TRBV15	TRBD2	TRBJ2-3	TGTGCCACCAGCAGAGGGGATAGCGGGAGGTCCACAGATACGCAGTATTTT	CATSRGDSGRSTDTQYF
-	TRBV28	TRBD1	TRBJ2-7	TGTGCCAGCAGTTCCCCGGGACAGGTAAATCTCGGCCTAGCGTGGAACTCCTACGAGCAGTACTTC	CASSSPGQVNLGLAWNSYEQYF
-	TRBV19	-	TRBJ2-4	TGTGCCAGTAGTATCGCCGCTAGCTCCGAGACCAAAAACATTCAGTACTTC	CASSIAASSETKNIQYF
-	TRBV5-4	TRBD1	TRBJ2-7	TGTGCCAGCAGCTTGTTCCAGGGGGCAAGGGAGCAGTACTTC	CASSLFQGAREQYF
-	TRBV14	-	TRBJ2-7	TGTGCCAGCAGCCAAGAAGGACTATCGGAGCAGTACTTC	CASSQEGLSEQYF
-	TRBV6-5	-	TRBJ2-7	TGTGCCAGCAGTAAGCGAGTGGGCTCCTACGAGCAGTACTTC	CASSKRVGSYEQYF
-	TRBV5-4	-	TRBJ2-3	TGTGCCAGCAGCTTAACCAGGGTTGTCACAGATACGCAGTATTTT	CASSLTRVVTDTQYF
-	TRBV5-1	-	TRBJ1-2	TGCGCCAGCAGCTTGGAACCGGGGTACTATGGCTACACCTTC	CASSLEPGYYGYTF
-	TRBV5-4	-	TRBJ2-5	TGTGCCAACAGCTTGGGTTCCAAGGGGGAGACCCAGTACTTC	CANSLGSKGETQYF
-	TRBV20-1	-	TRBJ2-5	TGCAGTGCTGGGCCAGGGGAGACCCAGTACTTC	CSAGPGETQYF
-	TRBV2	-	TRBJ1-2	TGTGCCAGCAGTGAACAGGGGTTGGGGGGCTACACCTTC	CASSEQGLGGYTF
-	TRBV5-6	-	TRBJ2-7	TGTGCCAGCACCCTCTTTCGTGGGGGCGGATACGAGCAGTACTTC	CASTLFRGGGYEQYF
-	TRBV9	-	TRBJ1-3	TGTGCCAGCAGCGTAGATATCAGGACTGGAAACACCATATATTTT	CASSVDIRTGNTIYF
-	TRBV18	-	TRBJ1-1	TGTGCCAGCTCACCACCATCGGGGTTCGGCACTGAAGCTTTCTTT	CASSPPSGFGTEAFF
once	TRBV19	-	TRBJ2-3	TGTGCCAGTAGTGTGGTGGGCGGCACAGATACGCAGTATTTT	CASSVVGGTDTQYF
once	TRBV5-5	-	TRBJ2-7	TGTGCCAGCAGCCAAAACCAGGGGAACTACGAGCAGTACTTC	CASSQNQGNYEQYF
-	TRBV5-1	TRBD1	TRBJ2-2	TGCGCCAGCAGCCAACAGGGGGCGGGGACCGGGGAGCTGTTTTTT	CASSQQGAGTGELFF
-	TRBV6-5	-	TRBJ1-4	TGTGCCAGCAGTCCGTATGCAACTAATGAAAAACTGTTTTTT	CASSPYATNEKLFF
-	TRBV6-5	-	TRBJ2-4	TGTGCCAGCAAGGGAGGTAGTACGGCCAAAAACATTCAGTACTTC	CASKGGSTAKNIQYF